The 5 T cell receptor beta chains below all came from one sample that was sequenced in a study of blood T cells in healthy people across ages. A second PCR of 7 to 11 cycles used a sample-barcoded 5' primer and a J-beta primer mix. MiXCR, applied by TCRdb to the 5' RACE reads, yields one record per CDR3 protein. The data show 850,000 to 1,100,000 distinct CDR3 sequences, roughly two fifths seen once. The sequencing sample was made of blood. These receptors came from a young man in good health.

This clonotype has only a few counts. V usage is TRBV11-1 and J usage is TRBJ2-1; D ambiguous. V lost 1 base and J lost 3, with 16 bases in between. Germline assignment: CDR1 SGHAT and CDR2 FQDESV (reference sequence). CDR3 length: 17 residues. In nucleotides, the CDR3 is TGTGCCAGCAGCTTAGTGTCTTCCAGGCAGGACTACAATGAGCAGTTCTTC. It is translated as CASSLVSSRQDYNEQFF.

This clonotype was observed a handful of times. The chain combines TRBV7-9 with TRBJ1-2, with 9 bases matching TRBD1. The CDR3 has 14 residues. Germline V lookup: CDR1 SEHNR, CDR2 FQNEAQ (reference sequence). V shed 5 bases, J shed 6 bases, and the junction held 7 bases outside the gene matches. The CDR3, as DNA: TGTGCCAGCAGCCCCGGGACAGGGTGGGATGGCTACACCTTC. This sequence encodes CASSPGTGWDGYTF.

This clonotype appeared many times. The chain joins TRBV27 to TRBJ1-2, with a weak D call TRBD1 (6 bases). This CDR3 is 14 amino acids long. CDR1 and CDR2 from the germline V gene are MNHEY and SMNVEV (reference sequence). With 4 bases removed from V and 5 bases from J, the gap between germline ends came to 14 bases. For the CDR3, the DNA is TGTGCCAGCAGTTCGGTGGGGGCGGAGTATGGCTACACCTTC. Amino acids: CASSSVGAEYGYTF.

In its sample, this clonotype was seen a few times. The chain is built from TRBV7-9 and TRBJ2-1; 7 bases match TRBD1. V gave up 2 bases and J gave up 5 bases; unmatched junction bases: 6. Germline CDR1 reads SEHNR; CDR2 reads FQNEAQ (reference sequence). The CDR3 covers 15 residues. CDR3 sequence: CASSLWNRGNNEQFF. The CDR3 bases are TGTGCCAGCAGCTTATGGAACAGGGGTAACAATGAGCAGTTCTTC.

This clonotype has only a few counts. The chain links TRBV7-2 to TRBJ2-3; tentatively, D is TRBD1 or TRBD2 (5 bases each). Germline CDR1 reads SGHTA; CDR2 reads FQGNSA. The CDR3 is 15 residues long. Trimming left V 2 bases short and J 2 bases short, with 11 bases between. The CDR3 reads CASSLLGDDTDTQYF. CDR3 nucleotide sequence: TGTGCCAGCAGCTTACTGGGGGACGACACAGATACGCAGTATTTT. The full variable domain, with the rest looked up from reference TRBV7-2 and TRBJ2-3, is GAGVSQSPSNKVTEKGKDVELRCDPISGHTALYWYRQSLGQGLEFLIYFQGNSAPDKSGLPSDRFSAERTGGSVSTLTIQRTQQEDSAVYLCASSLLGDDTDTQYFGPGTRLTVL.